This TCR beta chain comes out of a study of CD8+ T cells in alopecia areata. Study observations and caveats: Sequenced scalp T cells also include alphabeta T cells resident in normal skin.

Worth noting for this clone: Its antigen is still unknown.

RNA was isolated and reverse transcribed to cDNA, the sequencing template. Assay: immunoSEQ multiplex PCR; the TCRdb copy retains only in-frame clones and omits some. Among approximately 12,000 clones listed, around 60% were seen once. Trimming took 7 bases from V and 2 from J; bases not matched to a gene: 14. The V gene's germline CDR1 is ENHRY and CDR2 SYGVKD. This CDR3 comprises 16 residues. Peripheral blood and lesional scalp punch biopsies came from alopecia areata patients. The J gene is TRBJ2-7, the V gene TRBV10-3, with 7 bases matching TRBD2. The sequence was obtained from a human donor with alopecia areata. The sample comprised skin. The CDR3 coding sequence is TGTGCCATCAACGCAGGAGGAGCGGGGTATACCTACGAGCAGTACTTC. Encoded protein: CAINAGGAGYTYEQYF.